A single sample gave rise to the 3 T cell receptor beta chains below, sequenced in a study of T cells after yellow fever vaccination. In TCRdb, the 5' RACE reads were re-called with MiXCR into one record per CDR3 protein. The sample has about 400,000 distinct CDR3 sequences, 6% to 8% seen once. The source was PBMCs, collected 5 days after the yellow fever booster vaccination. These receptors were obtained from a man aged 25 to 45 who received the YFV17D yellow fever vaccine.

The table lists this clonotype with many counts. This sequence joins TRBV5-5 and TRBJ2-5; possibly TRBD1 for D (5 bases). V lost 0 bases and J 1 base, leaving 10 bases between the germline ends. Germline V gene data show CDR1 as SGHKS and CDR2 as YYEKEE (reference sequence). The CDR3 covers 15 residues. The CDR3 sequence is CASSLDGQPQETQYF. In DNA, the CDR3 is TGTGCCAGCAGCTTGGATGGACAACCCCAAGAGACCCAGTACTTC.

This clonotype was seen only a few times. J is TRBJ2-7 and V is TRBV20-1; weak D call: TRBD1 (6 bases). Germline values: CDR1 DFQATT, CDR2 SNEGSKA (reference sequence). The CDR3 is 12 amino acids. V lost 6 bases to trimming and J lost 12 bases, with 21 bases between them. The CDR3 bases are TGCAGTGCGCACAGGGATTCCTCGGTCCGGTACTTC. It specifies CSAHRDSSVRYF.

This clonotype has a count of ten or more. The chain couples TRBV6-5 to TRBJ1-5, with D possibly being TRBD1 (5 bases). Germline-derived CDR1 and CDR2 are MNHEY and SVGAGI. V lost 11 bases and J 8 bases, leaving 13 bases between the germline ends. This CDR3 has 11 amino acids. The CDR3 reads CAVGGTEPQHF. Written as DNA, the CDR3 is TGTGCCGTGGGAGGGACTGAGCCCCAGCATTTT.